This is a list of T cell receptor beta chains from one sample in a study of neurological immune-mediated disorders. TCRdb redid the calling of the 5' RACE reads with MiXCR, one entry per CDR3 protein. Of about 48,000 distinct CDR3 sequences in the sample, 20% to 30% were seen once. The sequencing sample was made of PBMCs. The receptor set was obtained from a woman aged 65 to 85 in good health. CDR3s include the opening cysteine and the closing phenylalanine or tryptophan. D genes are given only for firm matches. A row's size may be missing; if present it is once, few, many or a size class.

clone size: many; V gene: TRBV9; J gene: TRBJ2-7; D gene: TRBD2; CDR3 protein: CASSVRGLAGVSEQYF; CDR3 DNA: TGTGCCAGCAGCGTACGTGGTCTAGCGGGAGTTAGCGAGCAGTACTTC
clone size: many; V gene: TRBV5-5; J gene: TRBJ2-5; D gene: -; CDR3 protein: CASSPGQPEGTQYF; CDR3 DNA: TGTGCCAGCAGCCCCGGACAGCCGGAGGGGACCCAGTACTTC
clone size: many; V gene: TRBV10-1; J gene: TRBJ2-5; D gene: -; CDR3 protein: CASSDPGVPETQYF; CDR3 DNA: TGCGCCAGCAGTGACCCCGGGGTTCCGGAGACCCAGTACTTC
clone size: many; V gene: TRBV29-1; J gene: TRBJ1-4; D gene: TRBD1; CDR3 protein: CSVRTGATTNEKLFF; CDR3 DNA: TGCAGCGTTAGGACAGGGGCGACTACTAATGAAAAACTGTTTTTT
clone size: many; V gene: TRBV7-2; J gene: TRBJ2-7; D gene: TRBD2; CDR3 protein: CASSSRGRVYEQYF; CDR3 DNA: TGTGCCAGCAGCTCGCGGGGGAGGGTCTACGAGCAGTACTTC
clone size: many; V gene: TRBV29-1; J gene: TRBJ2-1; D gene: -; CDR3 protein: CSVEDGTDEQFF; CDR3 DNA: TGCAGCGTTGAAGATGGGACGGATGAGCAGTTCTTC
clone size: many; V gene: TRBV5-1; J gene: TRBJ2-1; D gene: TRBD1; CDR3 protein: CASSWTGGSEQFF; CDR3 DNA: TGCGCCAGCAGCTGGACAGGGGGCTCCGAGCAGTTCTTC
clone size: -; V gene: TRBV7-9; J gene: TRBJ1-1; D gene: TRBD1; CDR3 protein: CASSLAGGGTEAFF; CDR3 DNA: TGTGCCAGCAGCTTAGCAGGGGGCGGGACTGAAGCTTTCTTT
clone size: many; V gene: TRBV28; J gene: TRBJ2-7; D gene: -; CDR3 protein: CASSLTSGVADSYEQYF; CDR3 DNA: TGTGCCAGCAGCCTCACCTCCGGGGTAGCGGATTCCTACGAGCAGTACTTC
clone size: many; V gene: TRBV7-9; J gene: TRBJ2-1; D gene: TRBD2; CDR3 protein: CASKRGGRDNEQFF; CDR3 DNA: TGTGCCAGTAAAAGAGGCGGGAGAGACAATGAGCAGTTCTTC
clone size: once; V gene: TRBV6-1; J gene: TRBJ2-1; D gene: -; CDR3 protein: CASRGSIGEGWDEQFF; CDR3 DNA: TGTGCCAGCAGAGGATCCATTGGAGAGGGTTGGGATGAGCAGTTCTTC
clone size: many; V gene: TRBV5-1; J gene: TRBJ2-1; D gene: -; CDR3 protein: CASSLGASSYNEQFF; CDR3 DNA: TGCGCCAGCAGCTTGGGAGCGAGCTCCTACAATGAGCAGTTCTTC
clone size: -; V gene: TRBV20-1; J gene: TRBJ2-7; D gene: -; CDR3 protein: CSARDRGLSGEQYF; CDR3 DNA: TGCAGTGCTAGAGATCGGGGACTCTCGGGGGAGCAGTACTTC
clone size: many; V gene: TRBV20-1; J gene: TRBJ2-1; D gene: -; CDR3 protein: CSGDSSPYNEQFF; CDR3 DNA: TGCAGTGGGGACTCAAGCCCCTACAATGAGCAGTTCTTC
clone size: -; V gene: TRBV6-2/TRBV6-3; J gene: TRBJ1-6; D gene: -; CDR3 protein: CASSYGTDSPLHF; CDR3 DNA: TGTGCCAGCAGTTACGGGACGGATTCACCCCTCCACTTT
clone size: -; V gene: TRBV20-1; J gene: TRBJ1-1; D gene: -; CDR3 protein: CSARESGWRTEAFF; CDR3 DNA: TGCAGTGCTAGGGAATCAGGGTGGAGAACTGAAGCTTTCTTT
clone size: many; V gene: TRBV5-1; J gene: TRBJ2-1; D gene: TRBD2; CDR3 protein: CASSLEIAGGTEQFF; CDR3 DNA: TGCGCCAGCAGCTTGGAAATAGCGGGAGGGACTGAGCAGTTCTTC
clone size: -; V gene: TRBV19; J gene: TRBJ2-7; D gene: TRBD2; CDR3 protein: CASSIGEGYEQYF; CDR3 DNA: TGTGCCAGTAGTATAGGGGAGGGCTACGAGCAGTACTTC
clone size: many; V gene: TRBV10-3; J gene: TRBJ1-2; D gene: -; CDR3 protein: CAISESGRKNYGYTF; CDR3 DNA: TGTGCCATCAGTGAGTCGGGACGGAAAAACTATGGCTACACCTTC
clone size: -; V gene: TRBV5-1; J gene: TRBJ1-2; D gene: -; CDR3 protein: CASSSTPEIGFTF; CDR3 DNA: TGCGCCAGCAGCTCAACGCCGGAAATTGGCTTCACCTTC
clone size: -; V gene: TRBV5-1; J gene: TRBJ2-7; D gene: -; CDR3 protein: CASSLATDRYEQYF; CDR3 DNA: TGCGCCAGCAGCTTAGCGACAGATCGCTACGAGCAGTACTTC
clone size: many; V gene: TRBV5-1; J gene: TRBJ1-2; D gene: -; CDR3 protein: CASSLQAQGTNYGYTF; CDR3 DNA: TGCGCCAGCAGCTTGCAGGCGCAGGGTACTAACTATGGCTACACCTTC
clone size: many; V gene: TRBV7-2; J gene: TRBJ1-6; D gene: TRBD1; CDR3 protein: CASSYLRDRGSPLHF; CDR3 DNA: TGTGCCAGCAGCTACCTTAGGGACAGGGGTTCACCCCTCCACTTT
clone size: -; V gene: TRBV29-1; J gene: TRBJ2-1; D gene: -; CDR3 protein: CSVEEGLQRVF; CDR3 DNA: TGCAGCGTTGAAGAAGGACTGCAGCGAGTCTTC
clone size: many; V gene: TRBV5-1; J gene: TRBJ2-2; D gene: -; CDR3 protein: CASSLRWQAGGELFF; CDR3 DNA: TGCGCCAGCAGCTTGAGATGGCAAGCAGGCGGGGAGCTGTTTTTT
clone size: -; V gene: TRBV12-3/TRBV12-4; J gene: TRBJ2-1; D gene: TRBD1; CDR3 protein: CASSRGQASYNEQLF; CDR3 DNA: TGTGCCAGCAGTCGGGGACAGGCATCCTACAATGAGCAGCTCTTC
clone size: many; V gene: TRBV7-2; J gene: TRBJ2-3; D gene: -; CDR3 protein: CASEKLRGAQVADTQYF; CDR3 DNA: TGTGCCAGCGAAAAGCTTCGGGGGGCGCAGGTTGCAGATACGCAGTATTTT
clone size: many; V gene: TRBV12-5; J gene: TRBJ2-5; D gene: -; CDR3 protein: CASDRGSGGETQYF; CDR3 DNA: TGTGCTAGCGACCGGGGCTCCGGGGGAGAGACCCAGTACTTC
clone size: many; V gene: TRBV20-1; J gene: TRBJ2-3; D gene: -; CDR3 protein: CSVGLGGRIGTDTQYF; CDR3 DNA: TGCAGTGTAGGGCTCGGGGGGCGGATAGGCACAGATACGCAGTATTTT
clone size: many; V gene: TRBV7-9; J gene: TRBJ1-2; D gene: -; CDR3 protein: CASSLNGQELGGYTF; CDR3 DNA: TGTGCCAGCAGCTTAAATGGTCAGGAGCTGGGGGGCTACACCTTC
clone size: few; V gene: TRBV20-1; J gene: TRBJ1-1; D gene: -; CDR3 protein: CSARSGRNTEAFF; CDR3 DNA: TGCAGTGCTAGATCCGGACGGAACACTGAAGCTTTCTTT
clone size: many; V gene: TRBV6-6; J gene: TRBJ2-5; D gene: -; CDR3 protein: CASSYSLGPEETQYF; CDR3 DNA: TGTGCCAGCAGTTACTCGCTAGGGCCTGAAGAGACCCAGTACTTC
clone size: once; V gene: TRBV4-3; J gene: TRBJ2-3; D gene: -; CDR3 protein: CASSQFAGTVGVTDTQYF; CDR3 DNA: TGCGCCAGCAGCCAATTCGCCGGGACCGTAGGGGTCACAGATACGCAGTATTTT
clone size: many; V gene: TRBV24-1; J gene: TRBJ2-5; D gene: -; CDR3 protein: CATSDSQGPQETQYF; CDR3 DNA: TGTGCCACCAGTGATTCACAGGGTCCCCAAGAGACCCAGTACTTC
clone size: many; V gene: TRBV28; J gene: TRBJ1-1; D gene: -; CDR3 protein: CASRPDPNTEAFF; CDR3 DNA: TGTGCCAGCAGACCCGACCCAAACACTGAAGCTTTCTTT
clone size: many; V gene: TRBV5-6; J gene: TRBJ1-2; D gene: -; CDR3 protein: CASSLWGAAGYTF; CDR3 DNA: TGTGCCAGCAGCTTATGGGGGGCCGCGGGCTACACCTTC
clone size: many; V gene: TRBV7-2; J gene: TRBJ1-5; D gene: -; CDR3 protein: CAVDLGRNQPQHF; CDR3 DNA: TGTGCCGTTGATTTAGGGCGCAATCAGCCCCAGCATTTT
clone size: -; V gene: TRBV5-1; J gene: TRBJ2-2; D gene: -; CDR3 protein: CASSPVGAGELFF; CDR3 DNA: TGCGCCAGCAGCCCCGTGGGTGCCGGGGAGCTGTTTTTT
clone size: -; V gene: TRBV4-1; J gene: TRBJ1-5; D gene: TRBD1; CDR3 protein: CASSQEGGAATQPQHF; CDR3 DNA: TGCGCCAGCAGCCAAGAAGGGGGCGCGGCCACTCAGCCCCAGCATTTT
clone size: -; V gene: TRBV18; J gene: TRBJ2-5; D gene: -; CDR3 protein: CASSTPGDETQYF; CDR3 DNA: TGTGCCAGCTCAACACCGGGAGATGAGACCCAGTACTTC
clone size: -; V gene: TRBV20-1; J gene: TRBJ2-5; D gene: TRBD2; CDR3 protein: CSAKGTTMETQYF; CDR3 DNA: TGCAGTGCCAAAGGGACTACGATGGAGACCCAGTACTTC
clone size: many; V gene: TRBV28; J gene: TRBJ1-1; D gene: -; CDR3 protein: CASSSSRDPAEAFF; CDR3 DNA: TGTGCCAGCAGTTCTTCTAGGGACCCCGCTGAAGCTTTCTTT
clone size: many; V gene: TRBV12-3/TRBV12-4; J gene: TRBJ2-2; D gene: -; CDR3 protein: CASSNERPRGTGELFF; CDR3 DNA: TGTGCCAGCAGTAATGAGCGGCCGCGGGGCACCGGGGAGCTGTTTTTT
clone size: -; V gene: TRBV30; J gene: TRBJ2-5; D gene: -; CDR3 protein: CAWGDPQETQYF; CDR3 DNA: TGTGCATGGGGGGACCCTCAAGAGACCCAGTACTTC
clone size: -; V gene: TRBV20-1; J gene: TRBJ2-5; D gene: -; CDR3 protein: CSAEAGADETQYF; CDR3 DNA: TGCAGTGCCGAGGCCGGGGCGGATGAGACCCAGTACTTC
clone size: -; V gene: TRBV7-2; J gene: TRBJ2-1; D gene: -; CDR3 protein: CASSNISWTESYNEQFF; CDR3 DNA: TGTGCCAGCAGCAACATCTCTTGGACTGAATCCTACAATGAGCAGTTCTTC
clone size: -; V gene: TRBV5-1; J gene: TRBJ2-1; D gene: -; CDR3 protein: CASSQSSYNEQFF; CDR3 DNA: TGCGCCAGCAGCCAAAGCTCCTACAATGAGCAGTTCTTC
clone size: few; V gene: TRBV28; J gene: TRBJ2-1; D gene: -; CDR3 protein: CASRPPWGYNEQFF; CDR3 DNA: TGTGCCAGCAGACCTCCCTGGGGCTACAATGAGCAGTTCTTC
clone size: -; V gene: TRBV12-3/TRBV12-4; J gene: TRBJ2-1; D gene: -; CDR3 protein: CASRLPEGEPFF; CDR3 DNA: TGTGCCAGCAGACTCCCTGAGGGGGAGCCGTTCTTC
clone size: many; V gene: TRBV5-5; J gene: TRBJ1-3; D gene: -; CDR3 protein: CASSLEGVPGNTIYF; CDR3 DNA: TGTGCCAGCAGCTTGGAGGGGGTACCTGGAAACACCATATATTTT
clone size: many; V gene: TRBV5-1; J gene: TRBJ1-3; D gene: TRBD1; CDR3 protein: CASSPDDRGPSSGNTIYF; CDR3 DNA: TGCGCCAGCAGCCCGGACGACAGGGGGCCAAGCTCTGGAAACACCATATATTTT
clone size: -; V gene: TRBV9; J gene: TRBJ2-5; D gene: -; CDR3 protein: CASSPWKGSRETQYF; CDR3 DNA: TGTGCCAGCAGCCCATGGAAGGGCTCACGGGAGACCCAGTACTTC
clone size: many; V gene: TRBV20-1; J gene: TRBJ2-7; D gene: -; CDR3 protein: CSARNQKVLSYEQYF; CDR3 DNA: TGCAGTGCTAGAAACCAAAAGGTCCTGTCCTACGAGCAGTACTTC
clone size: -; V gene: TRBV30; J gene: TRBJ1-1; D gene: -; CDR3 protein: CAWGGYLRYTEAFF; CDR3 DNA: TGTGCCTGGGGGGGGTATCTTCGGTACACTGAAGCTTTCTTT
clone size: -; V gene: TRBV20-1; J gene: TRBJ2-1; D gene: -; CDR3 protein: CSARGSTGEAAYNEQFF; CDR3 DNA: TGCAGTGCTAGAGGTTCCACAGGGGAGGCGGCCTACAATGAGCAGTTCTTC
clone size: -; V gene: TRBV9; J gene: TRBJ2-3; D gene: -; CDR3 protein: CASSVGAADTQYF; CDR3 DNA: TGTGCCAGCAGCGTAGGAGCCGCAGATACGCAGTATTTT
clone size: many; V gene: TRBV20-1; J gene: TRBJ2-2; D gene: -; CDR3 protein: CSARAPGRGRPGELFF; CDR3 DNA: TGCAGTGCTAGAGCCCCGGGCAGGGGAAGGCCCGGGGAGCTGTTTTTT
clone size: -; V gene: TRBV5-1; J gene: TRBJ1-1; D gene: -; CDR3 protein: CASSLDMDTEAFF; CDR3 DNA: TGCGCCAGCAGCTTGGACATGGACACTGAAGCTTTCTTT
clone size: many; V gene: TRBV6-5; J gene: TRBJ2-6; D gene: -; CDR3 protein: CASSSETASGANVLTF; CDR3 DNA: TGTGCCAGCAGTTCCGAGACCGCTTCTGGGGCCAACGTCCTGACTTTC